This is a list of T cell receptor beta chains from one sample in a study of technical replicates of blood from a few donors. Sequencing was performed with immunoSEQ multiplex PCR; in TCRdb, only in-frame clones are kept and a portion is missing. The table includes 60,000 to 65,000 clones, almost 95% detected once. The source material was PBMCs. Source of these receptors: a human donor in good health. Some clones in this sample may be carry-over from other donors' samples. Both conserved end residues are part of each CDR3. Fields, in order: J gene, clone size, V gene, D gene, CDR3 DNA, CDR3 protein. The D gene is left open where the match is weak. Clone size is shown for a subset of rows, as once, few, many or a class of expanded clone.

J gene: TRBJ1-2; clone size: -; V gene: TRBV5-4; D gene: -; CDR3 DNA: TGTGCCAGCAGCTTGAAGGGAGGAAGTCAAAACTATGGCTACACCTTC; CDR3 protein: CASSLKGGSQNYGYTF
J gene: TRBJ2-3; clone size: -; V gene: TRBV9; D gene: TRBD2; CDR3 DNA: TGTGCCAGCAGCGCCCTCACGACTAGCGGGGGGGGTACGCAGTATTTT; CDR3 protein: CASSALTTSGGGTQYF
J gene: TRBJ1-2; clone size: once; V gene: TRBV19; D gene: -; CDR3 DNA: TGTGCCAGTAAGGGGATAGCTAACTATGGCTACACCTTC; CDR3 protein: CASKGIANYGYTF
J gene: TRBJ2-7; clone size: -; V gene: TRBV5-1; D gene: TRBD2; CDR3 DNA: TGCGCCAGCAGCCCCAGCGGGGGTTACTCCGAGCAGTACTTC; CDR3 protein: CASSPSGGYSEQYF
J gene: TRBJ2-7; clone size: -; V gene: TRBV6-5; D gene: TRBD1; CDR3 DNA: TGTGCCAGCAGTCGGGACAGGGGAAATCGCGAGCAGTACTTC; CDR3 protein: CASSRDRGNREQYF
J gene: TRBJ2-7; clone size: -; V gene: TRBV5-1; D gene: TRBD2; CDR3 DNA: TGCGCCAGCAGCGTGACTAGCGGGAGTCTGGGGGAGCAGTACTTC; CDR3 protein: CASSVTSGSLGEQYF
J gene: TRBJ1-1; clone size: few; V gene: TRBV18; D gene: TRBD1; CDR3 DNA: TGTGCCAGCTCACAAGGACAGGGAGTCACTGAAGCTTTCTTT; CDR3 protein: CASSQGQGVTEAFF
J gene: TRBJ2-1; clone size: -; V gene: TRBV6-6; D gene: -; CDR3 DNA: TGTGCCAGCAATCCGGGCACAGGTGAGCAGTTCTTC; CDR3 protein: CASNPGTGEQFF
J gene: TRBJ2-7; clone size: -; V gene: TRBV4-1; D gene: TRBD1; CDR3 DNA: TGCGCCAGCAGCCAGATCTCCGGACAGGGTTACCACGAGCAGTACTTC; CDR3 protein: CASSQISGQGYHEQYF
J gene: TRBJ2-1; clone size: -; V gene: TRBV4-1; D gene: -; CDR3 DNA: TGCGCCAGCAGCCGGGGGGATAGGGGCGCTGAGCAGTTCTTC; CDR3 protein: CASSRGDRGAEQFF
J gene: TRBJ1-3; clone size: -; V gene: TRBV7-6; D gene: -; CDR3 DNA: TGTGCCAGCACCTCCTTCGGAAACACCATATATTTT; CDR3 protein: CASTSFGNTIYF
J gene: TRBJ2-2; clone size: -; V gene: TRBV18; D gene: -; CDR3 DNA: TGTGCCAGCTCTCCTAACACCGGGGAGCTGTTTTTT; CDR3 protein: CASSPNTGELFF
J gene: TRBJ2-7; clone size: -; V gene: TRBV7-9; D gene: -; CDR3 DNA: TGTGCCAGCAGCTCTAGTTTCGGAAGCGGATCCTACGAGCAGTACTTC; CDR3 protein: CASSSSFGSGSYEQYF
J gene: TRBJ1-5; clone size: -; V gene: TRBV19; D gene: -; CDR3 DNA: TGTGCCAGTTGGGGGGGAAGCAATCAGCCCCAGCATTTT; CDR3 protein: CASWGGSNQPQHF
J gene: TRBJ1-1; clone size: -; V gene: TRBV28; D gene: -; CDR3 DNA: TGTGCCAGCACCCCCCAGGGGAGAGCTGAAGCTTTCTTT; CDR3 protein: CASTPQGRAEAFF